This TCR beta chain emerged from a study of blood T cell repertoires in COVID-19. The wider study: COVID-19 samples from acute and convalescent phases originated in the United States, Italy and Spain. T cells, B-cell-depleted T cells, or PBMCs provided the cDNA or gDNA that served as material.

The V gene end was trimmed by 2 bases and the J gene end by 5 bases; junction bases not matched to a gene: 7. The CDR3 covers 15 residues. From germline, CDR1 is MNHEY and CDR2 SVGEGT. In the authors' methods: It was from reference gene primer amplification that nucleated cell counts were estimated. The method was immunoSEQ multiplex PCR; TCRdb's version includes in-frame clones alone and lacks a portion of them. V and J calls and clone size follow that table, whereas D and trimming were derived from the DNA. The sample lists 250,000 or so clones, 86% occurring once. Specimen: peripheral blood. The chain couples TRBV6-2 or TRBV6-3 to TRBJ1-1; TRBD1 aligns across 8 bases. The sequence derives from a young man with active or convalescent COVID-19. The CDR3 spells CASSYLTGVGTEAFF. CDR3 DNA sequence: TGTGCCAGCAGTTACCTGACAGGGGTTGGAACTGAAGCTTTCTTT.